This TCR beta chain came from a study of blood T cell repertoires in COVID-19 (dated by TCRdb to 2019 to 2021). Regarding the study in general: Samples from collaborators originated in the United States, Italy and Spain and spanned both the acute and convalescent phases of COVID-19. The material from the prospective study consisted of cDNA or gDNA derived from T cells, B-cell-depleted T cells, or PBMCs. The dataset comprised deeply sampled blood TCRbeta repertoires from subjects exposed to, actively infected with, or recovered from COVID-19. The samples were drawn from the first 160 participants of the ongoing ImmuneRACE study and from some 1,300 subjects provided by 6 global collaborators. The repertoires were made available in a free public database intended to serve as a resource for research on the immune response to SARS-CoV-2. Where available, HLA class I and class II types were obtained from metadata supplied by the sample provider rather than from assay-based typing. The sample metadata nearly always contained a de-identified subject ID, COVID-19 status, age in years and sex.

Whole blood was collected in K2EDTA tubes by collaborating institutions according to the institutions' own protocols. Collaborator samples were shipped for TCRbeta analysis as frozen whole blood, isolated PBMCs, or DNA extracted from either sample type. CDR3 length: 15 amino acids, cysteine to phenylalanine. Of all the DNA, just the CDR3 is kept, 45 bases in frame from base 1. Clipping removes 4 bases from V and 7 bases from J, with 7 as the unmatched junction base count. CDR1 is given as SNHLY and CDR2 as FYNNEI, both from the germline V gene. The immunoSEQ Assay, a bias-controlled multiplex PCR, was used to amplify TCRbeta CDR3 regions from genomic DNA. From the authors' description of their analysis: Nucleated cell counts per sample were estimated from amplification of reference gene primers within the assay. To quantify the absolute abundance of each unique TCRbeta CDR3 rearrangement, sequence reads were collapsed and filtered. Productive Simpson clonality was computed per sample as the square root of Simpson's diversity index over productive rearrangements. Imported from immuneACCESS, the table was reduced by TCRdb to in-frame sequences with V and J called. These copies leave out some clones; in studies compared against another copy, an unresolved V gene accounts for under half, and the cause of the remainder is not known. V and J calls and clone size are given by that table; D and trimming were obtained from the DNA. This sample has approximately 100,000 clones in its table, and around 79% of those were observed once. The ten largest account for 20% to 25% of the sample.

On this clone: The antigen it recognizes is unknown. The record has no base qualities; no much larger clone is one base away.

Overall study outcomes, separate from this receptor: The quantity of clinical and demographic metadata differed by source and by participant and was supplied without curation.

The receptor was derived from a man in his sixties or seventies with active or convalescent COVID-19. The sequence joins TRBV2 to TRBJ2-7, with 13 middle bases fitting TRBD2. Sequencing was carried out using peripheral blood. The CDR3 region has the sequence CASSGLAGGAWEQYF. The nucleotides are TGTGCCAGCAGTGGACTAGCGGGAGGAGCATGGGAGCAGTACTTC.